These 26 T cell receptor beta chains were sequenced from one sample in a study of blood T cells in healthy people across ages. The authors ran a second PCR of roughly 6 to 11 cycles using a sample-barcoded 5' primer and a J-beta primer mix. Via MiXCR, TCRdb re-called the 5' RACE reads, giving one row per CDR3 protein. Of about 640,000 distinct CDR3 sequences listed, roughly 31% are singletons. The sample taken for sequencing was blood. These receptors were obtained from a woman aged 80 or over in good health.

The chain is built from TRBV20-1 and TRBJ2-5; D remains ambiguous. Germline values: CDR1 DFQATT, CDR2 SNEGSKA (reference sequence). The CDR3 consists of 13 residues. V was clipped by 0 bases and J by 3 bases, with 8 bases between them. CDR3 coding DNA: TGCAGTGCTAGAGATGAGCAGGAAGAGACCCAGTACTTC. Its protein product is CSARDEQEETQYF.

This clonotype was recorded many times. The V gene is TRBV27, the J gene TRBJ2-6, with D tentatively TRBD2 (5 bases). CDR1 and CDR2 (germline): MNHEY, SMNVEV (reference sequence). Trimming shortened V by 6 bases and J by 2 bases, and 11 bases separated the two germline ends. The CDR3 loop spans 15 amino acids. CDR3 DNA sequence: TGTGCCAGCAGCCATGGCGGGCCTGGGGCCAACGTCCTGACTTTC. It is translated as CASSHGGPGANVLTF.

This chain connects TRBV18 to TRBJ1-3; no firm D call. From germline, CDR1 is KGHSH and CDR2 LQKENI. With 2 bases removed from V and 4 bases from J, the gap between germline ends came to 3 bases. This CDR3 is built from 12 residues. The CDR3, as DNA: TGTGCCAGCTCACCAGAGGGAAACACCATATATTTT. It translates to CASSPEGNTIYF.

This clonotype showed up just a few times. The chain is built from TRBV7-3 and TRBJ2-3, with 8 bases lining up with TRBD1. CDR1 SGHTA and CDR2 FQGTGA come from the germline V gene. The CDR3 loop spans 12 amino acids. The V and J ends lost 5 bases and 14 bases, in that order; junction bases with no gene match: 9. CDR3 sequence reads: CASSGGTGGMYF. The CDR3 nucleotides are TGTGCCAGCAGCGGGGGTACAGGGGGAATGTATTTT.

This clonotype was detected ten times or more. The gene calls are TRBV16 and TRBJ2-7, with TRBD1 as a possible D gene (6 bases). Trimming took 1 base from V and 0 from J, leaving 10 bases between them. This CDR3 spans 15 amino acids. Looked up from germline, CDR1 is KGHSY and CDR2 is FQNENV. The CDR3, as DNA: TGTGCCAGCAGCCAATTGGGCAGGGGCTCCTACGAGCAGTACTTC. It specifies CASSQLGRGSYEQYF.

This clonotype was seen repeatedly, ten times or more. The V and J genes are TRBV20-1 and TRBJ2-1, with 9 bases that match TRBD2. There are 15 residues in the CDR3. From germline, CDR1 is DFQATT and CDR2 SNEGSKA (reference sequence). Trimming at V came to 1 base and at J to 4 bases, leaving 5 bases not matched to a gene. CDR3 nucleotides: TGCAGTGCTAGAGGGGCGGGGGGGTTTTACAATGAGCAGTTCTTC. It translates to CSARGAGGFYNEQFF.

This clonotype has a count of ten or more. In DNA, the CDR3 is TGTGCCAGCAGTGCGACAGGGGGCAATCAGCCCCAGCATTTT. Its protein product is CASSATGGNQPQHF. J is TRBJ1-5 and V is TRBV2; 8 positions agree with TRBD1. Trimming at V came to 4 bases and at J to 2 bases, leaving 1 base not matched to a gene. The CDR3 is 14 residues long. Germline V lookup: CDR1 SNHLY, CDR2 FYNNEI.

Worth noting for this clonotype: This may be a read error: a much more frequent sequence differs by one nucleotide. CDR3 nucleotides: TGTGCCAGCAGAGACGGAAGACAGGGCCATATCGAGACCCAGTTCTTC. Its translation: CASRDGRQGHIETQFF. The gene calls are TRBV3-1 and TRBJ2-1, with 7 bases fitting TRBD1. Germline CDR1 is LGHDT and CDR2 is YNNKEL (reference sequence). The CDR3 is 16 amino acids. Trimming cost V 6 bases and J 13 bases; bases outside gene matches: 21.

Comments on this clonotype: Just one base apart from a much larger clone, this may be a read error. The V call is TRBV20-1, the J call TRBJ2-1; the D gene could be TRBD1 or TRBD2 (5 bases each). CDR1 DFQATT and CDR2 SNEGSKA come from the germline V gene (reference sequence). The CDR3 length is 12 residues. V was trimmed by 2 bases and J by 10 bases, leaving 12 bases between them. The CDR3 coding sequence is TGCAGTGCTAGACAGGGACGACGCGAGCAGTTCTTC. Translating gives CSARQGRREQFF.

This clonotype has just one count. Since a much larger clone is just one base distant, this may be a read error. This sequence joins TRBV28 and TRBJ2-1; 9 bases fit TRBD2. This CDR3 contains 14 residues. Germline V gene sequence: CDR1 MDHEN, CDR2 SYDVKM. Germline trimming cut 7 bases from V and 9 bases from J; bases unmatched to any gene: 10. CDR3 nucleotide sequence: TGTGCCAGCACCTGGGGCGGGAGGGCTTTTGAGCAGTTCTTC. Amino acids: CASTWGGRAFEQFF.

This clonotype was counted only a few times. Here the CDR3 reads CASSDMRRGGTDTQYF. The CDR3 DNA sequence: TGTGCCAGCAGTGATATGCGGCGGGGGGGCACAGATACGCAGTATTTT. This sequence joins TRBV6-2 or TRBV6-3 and TRBJ2-3; 8 bases line up with TRBD2. Trimming took 5 bases from V and 1 from J; bases not matched to a gene: 8. CDR3 length: 16 residues. Germline V gives CDR1 MNHEY, CDR2 SVGEGT.

This clonotype was detected only once. One junction end disagrees with the germline gene, perhaps due to a read error. This chain links TRBV19 with TRBJ2-3; the D call may be TRBD1 or TRBD2 (7 bases each). The CDR3 has 16 amino acids. Germline V gives CDR1 LNHDA, CDR2 SQIVND (reference sequence). CDR3 in DNA: TGTGCCAGTACCCAGGGGGGGGCCACTAGCACAGATACGCGGTATTTT. This gives the protein CASTQGGATSTDTRYF.

The rearrangement joins TRBV5-6 to TRBJ1-3; D gene uncertain. The CDR3 consists of 14 residues. Trimming stripped 6 bases from V and 4 bases from J, with 14 bases between. Germline V lookup: CDR1 SGHDT, CDR2 YYEEEE. The chain's CDR3 is CASTKAGTGNTIYF. The CDR3 coding sequence is TGTGCCAGCACAAAGGCGGGAACGGGAAACACCATATATTTT.

This clonotype was seen a few times. The rearrangement uses TRBV10-3 and TRBJ1-1, with D unresolved. Trimming cost V 0 bases and J 3 bases, with 8 bases left between them. Per the germline V gene, CDR1 is ENHRY and CDR2 is SYGVKD. The CDR3 sequence is 14 residues long. The CDR3 region has the DNA TGTGCCATCAGTGAGTCACAGCCGGACACTGAAGCTTTCTTT. This gives the protein CAISESQPDTEAFF.

This clonotype was observed a handful of times. The chain uses TRBV6-1 and TRBJ1-1; D gene uncertain. Germline CDR1 is MNHNS and CDR2 is SASEGT. The CDR3 sequence is 13 residues long. Trimming took 6 bases from V and 1 from J, leaving 9 bases between them. CDR3 in DNA: TGTGCCAGCAGGGCAGACTCGAACACTGAAGCTTTCTTT. Residues: CASRADSNTEAFF.

This clonotype has only one observation. The CDR3 spells CASSTGPSGGQETQYF. In nucleotides, the CDR3 is TGTGCCAGCAGTACTGGCCCCAGCGGTGGTCAAGAGACCCAGTACTTC. J is TRBJ2-5 and V is TRBV7-3; weak D call: TRBD2 (5 bases). CDR3 length: 16 amino acids. V shed 6 bases and J shed 2 bases, with 19 bases lying between them. Germline-derived CDR1 and CDR2 are SGHTA and FQGTGA.

This clonotype was found a few times. It may be a read error: a sequence one base away is much more abundant. This rearrangement joins TRBV7-3 to TRBJ2-6, with 7 bases lining up with TRBD2. V gave up 5 bases and J gave up 0 bases; unmatched junction bases: 7. The CDR3 is 17 residues long. Germline CDR1 is SGHTA and CDR2 is FQGTGA. CDR3 region: CASSPRLASSGANVLTF. In nucleotides, the CDR3 is TGTGCCAGCAGCCCGAGACTAGCTAGCTCTGGGGCCAACGTCCTGACTTTC.

This clonotype has at least ten counts. V and J are TRBV6-6 and TRBJ2-3, with D unresolved. CDR3 length: 13 amino acids. Trimming pared 2 bases from V and 6 bases from J, leaving 9 bases between. CDR1 is MNHNY, CDR2 SVGAGI, per germline (reference sequence). The CDR3 region is CASSYQFGDTQYF. In DNA, the CDR3 is TGTGCCAGCAGTTACCAGTTTGGCGATACGCAGTATTTT.

This chain connects TRBV20-1 to TRBJ1-5; the D gene is possibly TRBD1 (6 bases). V shed 0 bases and J shed 6 bases, with 12 bases lying between them. CDR1 and CDR2 (germline): DFQATT, SNEGSKA (reference sequence). This CDR3 contains 14 residues. The chain's CDR3 is CSARDPTGLQPQHF. The CDR3 bases are TGCAGTGCTAGAGACCCGACAGGTCTTCAGCCCCAGCATTTT.

This clonotype was picked up many times. The genes are TRBV3-1 and TRBJ2-1, with D perhaps TRBD2 (6 bases). Germline CDR1 is LGHDT and CDR2 is YNNKEL (reference sequence). Deletions cut 4 bases from V and 2 bases from J, with 12 bases between. This CDR3 has 15 amino acids. Here the CDR3 reads CASSRGRTTYNEQFF. In nucleotides, the CDR3 is TGTGCCAGCAGCCGAGGGAGGACCACCTACAATGAGCAGTTCTTC.

This clonotype was seen repeatedly, ten times or more. The chain uses TRBV6-1 and TRBJ2-7, with TRBD2 as a possible D gene (5 bases). Trimming shortened V by 3 bases and J by 9 bases, and 15 bases separated the two germline ends. The length of the CDR3 is 13 residues. Germline V CDR1 and CDR2: MNHNS, SASEGT. The CDR3 DNA reads as TGTGCCAGCAGTGAGTACCGGGCCAGCGGGCAGTACTTC. It specifies CASSEYRASGQYF.

On this clonotype itself: This clone may be a read error of a much larger clone one base away. The chain employs TRBV6-1 and TRBJ2-3; 12 bases match TRBD2. V shed 6 bases and J 11 bases; nucleotides not matched to a gene: 9. The CDR3 is 14 amino acids. Per the germline V gene, CDR1 is MNHNS and CDR2 is SASEGT. In DNA form, the CDR3 reads TGTGCCAGCAGCACTAGCGGGGGGTTCAATATGCAGTATTTT. The encoded protein is CASSTSGGFNMQYF.

In the case of this clonotype: This may stem from a read error, because a much larger clone lies one nucleotide away. The V and J genes are TRBV5-4 and TRBJ2-3; perhaps TRBD2 as D (5 bases). This CDR3 region has 13 residues. V lost 10 bases and J lost 4, with 16 bases in between. CDR1 and CDR2 from the germline V gene are SGHNT and YYREEE (reference sequence). CDR3 nucleotide sequence: TGTGCCGGGTTGGAACCGAGGGCAGATACGCAGTATTTT. Protein sequence: CAGLEPRADTQYF.

This clonotype was observed many times. This rearrangement joins TRBV7-9 to TRBJ1-2; possible D gene TRBD1, 5 bases. Trimming took 1 base from V and 6 from J, leaving 9 bases between them. Germline loops: CDR1 SEHNR, CDR2 FQNEAQ (reference sequence). The CDR3 runs to 13 residues. CDR3 sequence: CASSLGQFNGYTF. CDR3 nucleotide sequence: TGTGCCAGCAGCTTAGGACAGTTTAATGGCTACACCTTC. Filled out from reference TRBV7-9 and TRBJ1-2, the complete variable domain reads DTGVSQNPRHKITKRGQNVTFRCDPISEHNRLYWYRQTLGQGPEFLTYFQNEAQLEKSRLLSDRFSAERPKGSFSTLEIQRTEQGDSAMYLCASSLGQFNGYTFGSGTRLTVV.

This clonotype was observed many times. J is TRBJ2-4 and V is TRBV5-1; D possibly corresponds to TRBD1 (5 bases). CDR3 size: 11 residues. Trimming shortened V by 3 bases and J by 13 bases, and 11 bases separated the two germline ends. Germline V gene sequence: CDR1 SGHRS, CDR2 YFSETQ. The CDR3 DNA is TGCGCCAGCAGCTCACCCGCAGGGCAGTACTTC. Its protein product is CASSSPAGQYF.

Many counts were recorded for this clonotype. The rearrangement links TRBV18 to TRBJ1-1; D gene uncertain. The CDR3 covers 12 residues. Germline lookup yields CDR1 KGHSH and CDR2 LQKENI. The V gene lost 0 bases and the J gene lost 7 bases, with 6 bases spanning the gap. The CDR3 DNA sequence: TGTGCCAGCTCACCACCGGGCTATGAAGCTTTCTTT. Translated, it gives CASSPPGYEAFF.